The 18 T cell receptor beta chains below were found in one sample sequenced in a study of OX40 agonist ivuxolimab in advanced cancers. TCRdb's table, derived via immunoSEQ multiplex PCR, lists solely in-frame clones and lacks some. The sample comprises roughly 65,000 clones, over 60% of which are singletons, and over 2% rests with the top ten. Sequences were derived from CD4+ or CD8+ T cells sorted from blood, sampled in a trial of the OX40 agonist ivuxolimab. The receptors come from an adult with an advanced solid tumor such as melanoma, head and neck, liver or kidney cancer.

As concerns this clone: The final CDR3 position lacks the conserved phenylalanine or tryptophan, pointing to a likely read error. The CDR3 loop is CASSERAGYYEQYL. The CDR3 coding sequence is TGCGCCAGCAGCGAGCGAGCGGGATACTACGAGCAGTACCTC. The chain joins TRBV5-1 to TRBJ2-7, with 7 bases matching TRBD2. The germline CDR1 and CDR2 sequences are SGHRS and YFSETQ. The length of the CDR3 is 14 residues. J gave up 3 bases and V 4 bases, and 7 bases lay outside the gene matches.

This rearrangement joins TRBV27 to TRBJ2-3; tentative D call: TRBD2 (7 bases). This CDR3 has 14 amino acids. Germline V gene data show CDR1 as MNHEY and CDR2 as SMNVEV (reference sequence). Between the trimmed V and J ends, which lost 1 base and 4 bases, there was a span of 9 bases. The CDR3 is CASSLWGGPDTQYF. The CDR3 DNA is TGTGCCAGCAGTTTATGGGGGGGCCCAGATACGCAGTATTTT.

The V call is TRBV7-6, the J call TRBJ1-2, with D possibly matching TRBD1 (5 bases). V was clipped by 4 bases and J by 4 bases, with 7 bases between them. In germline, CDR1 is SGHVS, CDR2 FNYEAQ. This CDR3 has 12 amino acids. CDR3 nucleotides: TGTGCCAGCAGCTCTGACAGCTATGGCTACACCTTC. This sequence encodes CASSSDSYGYTF.

The CDR3 spells CASLMGSGNTIYF. CDR3 coding DNA: TGTGCCAGCTTGATGGGGTCTGGAAACACCATATATTTT. The J gene is TRBJ1-3, the V gene TRBV28; D is undetermined. The length of the CDR3 is 13 residues. The V gene's germline CDR1 is MDHEN and CDR2 SYDVKM. Trimming removed 8 bases at V and 1 base at J, with 9 bases between. Full variable domain (outside the CDR3, taken from reference TRBV28 and TRBJ1-3): DVKVTQSSRYLVKRTGEKVFLECVQDMDHENMFWYRQDPGLGLRLIYFSYDVKMKEKGDIPEGYSVSREKKERFSLILESASTNQTSMYLCASLMGSGNTIYFGEGSWLTVV.

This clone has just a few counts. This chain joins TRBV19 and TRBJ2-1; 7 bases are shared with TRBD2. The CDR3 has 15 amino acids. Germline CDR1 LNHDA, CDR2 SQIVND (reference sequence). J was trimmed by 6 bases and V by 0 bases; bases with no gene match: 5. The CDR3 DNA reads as TGTGCCAGTAGTATAGATGGCAGGACTAGCAATGAGCAGTTCTTC. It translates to CASSIDGRTSNEQFF.

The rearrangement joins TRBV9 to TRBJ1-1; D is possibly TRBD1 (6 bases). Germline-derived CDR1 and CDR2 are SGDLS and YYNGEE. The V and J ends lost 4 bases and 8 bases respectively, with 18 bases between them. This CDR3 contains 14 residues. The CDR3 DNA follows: TGTGCCAGCAGCCCCATTGGTTCAGGGGCCGAAGCTTTCTTT. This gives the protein CASSPIGSGAEAFF. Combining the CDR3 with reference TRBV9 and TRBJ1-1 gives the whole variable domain DSGVTQTPKHLITATGQRVTLRCSPRSGDLSVYWYQQSLDQGLQFLIQYYNGEERAKGNILERFSAQQFPDLHSELNLSSLELGDSALYFCASSPIGSGAEAFFGQGTRLTVV.

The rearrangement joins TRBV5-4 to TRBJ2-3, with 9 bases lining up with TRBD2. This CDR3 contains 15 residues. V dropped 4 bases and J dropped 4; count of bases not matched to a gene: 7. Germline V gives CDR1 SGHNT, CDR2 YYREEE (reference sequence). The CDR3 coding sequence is TGTGCCAGCAGCCTTAGCGGGAGTGTCTCAGATACGCAGTATTTT. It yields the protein CASSLSGSVSDTQYF. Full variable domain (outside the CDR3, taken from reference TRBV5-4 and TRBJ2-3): ETGVTQSPTHLIKTRGQQVTLRCSSQSGHNTVSWYQQALGQGPQFIFQYYREEENGRGNFPPRFSGLQFPNYSSELNVNALELDDSALYLCASSLSGSVSDTQYFGPGTRLTVL.

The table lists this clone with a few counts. Here the CDR3 reads CASSRSVGLLNSPLHF. The CDR3 region has the DNA TGTGCCAGCTCACGATCGGTTGGGCTTCTTAATTCACCCCTCCACTTT. V usage is TRBV18 and J usage is TRBJ1-6; D gene unclear. CDR1 and CDR2 from the germline V gene are KGHSH and LQKENI. The CDR3 sequence is 16 residues long. Deletions cut 4 bases from V and 6 bases from J, with 16 bases between.

The CDR3 sequence: CASSPQTVSSGNTIYF. The CDR3 DNA reads TGTGCCAGCAGTCCACAGACGGTGAGCTCTGGAAACACCATATATTTT. The chain carries TRBV6-6 and TRBJ1-3, with D hard to call. This CDR3 is built from 16 residues. The germline V gene encodes CDR1 MNHNY and CDR2 SVGAGI (reference sequence). Trimming cost V 5 bases and J 0 bases, with 14 bases left between them.

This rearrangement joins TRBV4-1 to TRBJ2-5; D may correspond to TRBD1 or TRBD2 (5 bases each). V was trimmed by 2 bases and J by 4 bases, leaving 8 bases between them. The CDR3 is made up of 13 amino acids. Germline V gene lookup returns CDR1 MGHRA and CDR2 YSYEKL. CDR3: CASSQNGGETQYF. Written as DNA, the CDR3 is TGCGCCAGCAGCCAAAATGGGGGAGAGACCCAGTACTTC.

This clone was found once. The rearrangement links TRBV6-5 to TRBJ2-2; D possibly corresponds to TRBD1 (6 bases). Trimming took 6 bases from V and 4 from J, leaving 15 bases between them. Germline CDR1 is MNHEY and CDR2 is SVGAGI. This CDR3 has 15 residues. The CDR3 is CASRRAGVGTGELFF. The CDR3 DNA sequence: TGTGCCAGCAGGCGAGCAGGGGTGGGCACCGGGGAGCTGTTTTTT.

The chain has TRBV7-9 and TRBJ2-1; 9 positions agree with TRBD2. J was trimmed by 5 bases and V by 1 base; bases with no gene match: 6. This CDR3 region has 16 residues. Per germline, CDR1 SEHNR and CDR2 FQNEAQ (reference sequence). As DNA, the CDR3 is TGTGCCAGCAGCTTAGGGGGCGGGAGGGACCACAATGAGCAGTTCTTC. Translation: CASSLGGGRDHNEQFF.

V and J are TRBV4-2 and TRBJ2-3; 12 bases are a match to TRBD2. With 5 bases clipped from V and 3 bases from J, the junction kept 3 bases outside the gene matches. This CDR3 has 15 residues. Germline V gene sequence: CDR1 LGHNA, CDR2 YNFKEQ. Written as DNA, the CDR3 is TGTGCCAGCAGCAACCTAGCGGGGGGGACAGATACGCAGTATTTT. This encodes CASSNLAGGTDTQYF.

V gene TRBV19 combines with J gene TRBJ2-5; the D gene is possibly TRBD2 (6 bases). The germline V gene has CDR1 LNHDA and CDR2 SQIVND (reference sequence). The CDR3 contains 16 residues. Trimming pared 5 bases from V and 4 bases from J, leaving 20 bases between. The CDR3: CASSLPGGITGETQYF. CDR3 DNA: TGTGCCAGTAGTCTTCCGGGCGGGATAACGGGAGAGACCCAGTACTTC.

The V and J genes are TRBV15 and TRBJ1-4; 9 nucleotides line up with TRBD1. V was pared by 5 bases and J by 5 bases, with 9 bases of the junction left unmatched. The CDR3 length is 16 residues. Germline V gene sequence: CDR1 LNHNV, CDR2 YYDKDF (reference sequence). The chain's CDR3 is CATSDGGTGRNEKLFF. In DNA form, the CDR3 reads TGTGCCACCAGCGATGGCGGGACAGGGAGGAATGAAAAACTGTTTTTT.

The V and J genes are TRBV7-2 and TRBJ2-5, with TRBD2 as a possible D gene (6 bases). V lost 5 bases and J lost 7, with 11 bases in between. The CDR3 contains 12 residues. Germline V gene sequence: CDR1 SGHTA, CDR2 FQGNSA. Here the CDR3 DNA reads TGTGCCAGCAGCCGACTAGGTACGACCCAGTACTTC. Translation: CASSRLGTTQYF.

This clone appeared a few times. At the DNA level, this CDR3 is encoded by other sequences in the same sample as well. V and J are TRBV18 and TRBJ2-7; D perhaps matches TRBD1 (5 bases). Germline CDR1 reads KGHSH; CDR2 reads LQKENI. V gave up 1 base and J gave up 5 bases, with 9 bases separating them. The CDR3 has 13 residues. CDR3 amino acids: CASSPRRGHEQYF. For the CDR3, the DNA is TGTGCCAGCTCACCACGAAGGGGTCACGAGCAGTACTTC.

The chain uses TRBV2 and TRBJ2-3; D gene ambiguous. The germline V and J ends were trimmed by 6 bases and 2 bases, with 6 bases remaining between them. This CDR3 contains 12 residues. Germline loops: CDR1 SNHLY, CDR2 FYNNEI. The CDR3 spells CASSGYTDTQYF. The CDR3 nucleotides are TGTGCCAGCAGCGGATACACAGATACGCAGTATTTT. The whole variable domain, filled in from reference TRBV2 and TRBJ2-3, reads EPEVTQTPSHQVTQMGQEVILRCVPISNHLYFYWYRQILGQKVEFLVSFYNNEISEKSEIFDDQFSVERPDGSNFTLKIRSTKLEDSAMYFCASSGYTDTQYFGPGTRLTVL.